These T cell receptor beta chains were read from a single sample in a study of cytomegalovirus exposure and HLA in healthy donors. This table comes from immunoSEQ multiplex PCR, and its TCRdb copy is limited to in-frame clones, with some not included. The sample has 110,000 or so clones, around 86% seen once. Source material: PBMCs. The receptors were gathered from a man aged 18 to 29 in good health and CMV-seronegative. Both conserved end residues are part of each CDR3. Fields, in order: J gene, clone size, D gene, V gene, CDR3 DNA, CDR3 protein. D genes are given only for firm matches. Part of the rows lack a size; the others show once, few, many or a class for expanded clones.

j_call: TRBJ2-1; clone_size: -; d_call: -; v_call: TRBV11-2; cdr3_nt: TGTGCCAGCTCGTCCAGCGGAGCATACAATGAGCAGTTCTTC; cdr3_aa: CASSSSGAYNEQFF
j_call: TRBJ2-7; clone_size: -; d_call: TRBD1; v_call: TRBV19; cdr3_nt: TGTGCCAGTAGTAAGGGACAGGTCTACGAGCAGTACTTC; cdr3_aa: CASSKGQVYEQYF
j_call: TRBJ2-2; clone_size: -; d_call: -; v_call: TRBV2; cdr3_nt: TGTGCCAGCAGTGTACAGGGCGGGAACACCGGGGAGCTGTTTTTT; cdr3_aa: CASSVQGGNTGELFF
j_call: TRBJ2-7; clone_size: -; d_call: -; v_call: TRBV25-1; cdr3_nt: TGTGCCAGCGGAGGCCCCCCCAGCGCGGACGAGCAGTACTTC; cdr3_aa: CASGGPPSADEQYF
j_call: TRBJ2-3; clone_size: -; d_call: TRBD1; v_call: TRBV19; cdr3_nt: TGTGCCAGTAGCACGGGACAGGGGATGACAGATACGCAGTATTTT; cdr3_aa: CASSTGQGMTDTQYF
j_call: TRBJ1-3; clone_size: -; d_call: TRBD1; v_call: TRBV12-5; cdr3_nt: TGTGCTAGTGGGCCGACAGGGAAGCGCGACACCATATATTTT; cdr3_aa: CASGPTGKRDTIYF
j_call: TRBJ1-2; clone_size: once; d_call: -; v_call: TRBV20-1; cdr3_nt: TGCAGTGCTAGACATAACTATGGCTACACCTTC; cdr3_aa: CSARHNYGYTF
j_call: TRBJ2-7; clone_size: -; d_call: -; v_call: TRBV27; cdr3_nt: TGTGCCAGCAGTGGCCCAGCGCTCTACGAGCAGTACTTC; cdr3_aa: CASSGPALYEQYF
j_call: TRBJ1-2; clone_size: -; d_call: -; v_call: TRBV5-1; cdr3_nt: TGCGCCAGCAGCTTGGAAAGGGAGGGTGGCTACACCTTC; cdr3_aa: CASSLEREGGYTF
j_call: TRBJ1-2; clone_size: -; d_call: -; v_call: TRBV7-9; cdr3_nt: TGTGCCAGCAGCTTAGGACTAATCTATGGCTACACCTTC; cdr3_aa: CASSLGLIYGYTF
j_call: TRBJ2-5; clone_size: once; d_call: TRBD1; v_call: TRBV19; cdr3_nt: TGTGCCAGTAAGGGACAGGGGGAAGAGACCCAGTACTTC; cdr3_aa: CASKGQGEETQYF
j_call: TRBJ2-2; clone_size: once; d_call: TRBD1; v_call: TRBV13; cdr3_nt: TGTGCCAGCAGCCATCCGACAGGGAGCACCGGGGAGCTGTTTTTT; cdr3_aa: CASSHPTGSTGELFF
j_call: TRBJ2-5; clone_size: -; d_call: -; v_call: TRBV18; cdr3_nt: TGTGCCAGCTCACCGACTAGGGAAGAGACCCAGTACTTC; cdr3_aa: CASSPTREETQYF
j_call: TRBJ2-1; clone_size: -; d_call: TRBD2; v_call: TRBV15; cdr3_nt: TGTGCCACCAGCACCAATTTGGGACTAGCGGACCACAATGAGCAGTTCTTC; cdr3_aa: CATSTNLGLADHNEQFF
j_call: TRBJ2-5; clone_size: -; d_call: -; v_call: TRBV18; cdr3_nt: TGTGCCAGCTCACCACGCCGGGAGCAAGAGACCCAGTACTTC; cdr3_aa: CASSPRREQETQYF
j_call: TRBJ2-1; clone_size: -; d_call: TRBD1; v_call: TRBV19; cdr3_nt: TGTGCCAGTAGTCGGGGGACAGGGGGCGCATCTACGATCTACAATGAGCAGTTCTTC; cdr3_aa: CASSRGTGGASTIYNEQFF
j_call: TRBJ1-3; clone_size: -; d_call: TRBD1; v_call: TRBV30; cdr3_nt: TGTGCCTGGAGTGTAACTCGGACAGGGGCTGGAAACACCATATATTTT; cdr3_aa: CAWSVTRTGAGNTIYF
j_call: TRBJ1-1; clone_size: -; d_call: -; v_call: TRBV29-1; cdr3_nt: TGCAGCGTTGAAGGTCTGATAAGGGGCACTGAAGCTTTCTTT; cdr3_aa: CSVEGLIRGTEAFF
j_call: TRBJ2-7; clone_size: -; d_call: TRBD1; v_call: TRBV7-6; cdr3_nt: TGTGCCGTGGGGGCACAGGGGGATTCCTACGAGCAGTACTTC; cdr3_aa: CAVGAQGDSYEQYF
j_call: TRBJ2-5; clone_size: -; d_call: TRBD2; v_call: TRBV6-1; cdr3_nt: TGTGCCAGCAGCCCGACTAGCGGGGGGGGAGAGACCCAGTACTTC; cdr3_aa: CASSPTSGGGETQYF
j_call: TRBJ2-3; clone_size: -; d_call: TRBD1; v_call: TRBV5-6; cdr3_nt: TGTGCCAGCAGCTTGACTACAGGGGTGGGAGATACGCAGTATTTT; cdr3_aa: CASSLTTGVGDTQYF
j_call: TRBJ2-7; clone_size: -; d_call: -; v_call: TRBV5-6; cdr3_nt: TGTGCCAGCAGCTTGATCGGCAGGGGTGGCTACGAGCAGTACTTC; cdr3_aa: CASSLIGRGGYEQYF
j_call: TRBJ2-2; clone_size: -; d_call: -; v_call: TRBV7-6; cdr3_nt: TGTGCCAGCAGCTCCTCCACTCCCGGGGAGCTGTTTTTT; cdr3_aa: CASSSSTPGELFF
j_call: TRBJ2-5; clone_size: once; d_call: -; v_call: TRBV7-2; cdr3_nt: TGTGCCAGCAGCCAAGTCCGAGGTCGGTACCAAGAGACCCAGTACTTC; cdr3_aa: CASSQVRGRYQETQYF
j_call: TRBJ1-1; clone_size: -; d_call: -; v_call: TRBV27; cdr3_nt: TGTGCCAGCAGTTTCAGGGGCGCAAGGGTGGGTACTGAAGCTTTCTTT; cdr3_aa: CASSFRGARVGTEAFF
j_call: TRBJ1-2; clone_size: -; d_call: -; v_call: TRBV19; cdr3_nt: TGTGCCAGTAGTCCCGGCGGGGGTGGCTACACCTTC; cdr3_aa: CASSPGGGGYTF
j_call: TRBJ1-5; clone_size: -; d_call: TRBD1; v_call: TRBV19; cdr3_nt: TGTGCCAGTAAGGGTGGACAGGGTCCTCTGCCCCAGCATTTT; cdr3_aa: CASKGGQGPLPQHF
j_call: TRBJ1-2; clone_size: -; d_call: -; v_call: TRBV28; cdr3_nt: TGTGCCAGCAGCCTACCAAGCAACAGGGCTAGGGGCTACACCTTC; cdr3_aa: CASSLPSNRARGYTF
j_call: TRBJ2-1; clone_size: -; d_call: TRBD2; v_call: TRBV6-1; cdr3_nt: TGTGCCAGCAACTCTCCTAGCGGGACCGCAGGTGAGCAGTTCTTC; cdr3_aa: CASNSPSGTAGEQFF
j_call: TRBJ1-2; clone_size: -; d_call: TRBD1; v_call: TRBV5-8; cdr3_nt: TGTGCCAGCAGCCTTTCGGGACAGCAGAACTCCAACTATGGCTACACCTTC; cdr3_aa: CASSLSGQQNSNYGYTF
j_call: TRBJ2-1; clone_size: -; d_call: TRBD1; v_call: TRBV5-1; cdr3_nt: TGCGCCAGCAGCTTGGGTCTCACAGGGGACTCCTACAATGAGCAGTTCTTC; cdr3_aa: CASSLGLTGDSYNEQFF
j_call: TRBJ2-6; clone_size: -; d_call: TRBD1; v_call: TRBV7-9; cdr3_nt: TGTGCCAGCAGTTCCGACAGGGGGAGGAACGTCCTGACTTTC; cdr3_aa: CASSSDRGRNVLTF
j_call: TRBJ2-7; clone_size: -; d_call: TRBD1; v_call: TRBV19; cdr3_nt: TGTGCCAGTAGTACGACAGGGGGCGACGAGCAGTACTTC; cdr3_aa: CASSTTGGDEQYF
j_call: TRBJ2-3; clone_size: -; d_call: -; v_call: TRBV4-2; cdr3_nt: TGTGCCAGCAGCCAAGAAGGGACACCCCGTAGCACAGATACGCAGTATTTT; cdr3_aa: CASSQEGTPRSTDTQYF
j_call: TRBJ1-1; clone_size: -; d_call: TRBD1; v_call: TRBV6-5; cdr3_nt: TGTGCCAGTACACCAGGGGGTTCGACTGAAGCTTTCTTT; cdr3_aa: CASTPGGSTEAFF
j_call: TRBJ2-2; clone_size: -; d_call: -; v_call: TRBV9; cdr3_nt: TGTGCCAGCAGCGCCCCCCAGGGAACGAACACCGGGGAGCTGTTTTTT; cdr3_aa: CASSAPQGTNTGELFF
j_call: TRBJ2-5; clone_size: once; d_call: TRBD1; v_call: TRBV30; cdr3_nt: TGTGCCTGGAGCGCCGGGACAGGGGGGTCAGAGACCCAGTACTTC; cdr3_aa: CAWSAGTGGSETQYF
j_call: TRBJ1-2; clone_size: -; d_call: -; v_call: TRBV16; cdr3_nt: TGTGCCAGCAGCCAATCTTTCGGGGGGATCGACTATGGCTACACCTTC; cdr3_aa: CASSQSFGGIDYGYTF
j_call: TRBJ1-4; clone_size: once; d_call: -; v_call: TRBV6-1; cdr3_nt: TGTGCCAGCCTTACTATCTCTTTAACTAATGAAAAACTGTTTTTT; cdr3_aa: CASLTISLTNEKLFF
j_call: TRBJ1-2; clone_size: once; d_call: TRBD1; v_call: TRBV7-9; cdr3_nt: TGTGCCCTACAGGGGAAAGGGAACTATGGCTACACCTTC; cdr3_aa: CALQGKGNYGYTF
j_call: TRBJ2-1; clone_size: -; d_call: -; v_call: TRBV6-4; cdr3_nt: TGTGCCAGCAGTGACTCCTCTACTTCGGACTCCAATGAGCAGTTCTTC; cdr3_aa: CASSDSSTSDSNEQFF
j_call: TRBJ2-1; clone_size: -; d_call: -; v_call: TRBV19; cdr3_nt: TGTGCCAGTACCCCTCGGTGGCGGCGAGACAATGAGCAGTTCTTC; cdr3_aa: CASTPRWRRDNEQFF
j_call: TRBJ1-1; clone_size: -; d_call: -; v_call: TRBV9; cdr3_nt: TGTGCCAGCAGCGTAGCAGGAACGAGCACTGAAGCTTTCTTT; cdr3_aa: CASSVAGTSTEAFF